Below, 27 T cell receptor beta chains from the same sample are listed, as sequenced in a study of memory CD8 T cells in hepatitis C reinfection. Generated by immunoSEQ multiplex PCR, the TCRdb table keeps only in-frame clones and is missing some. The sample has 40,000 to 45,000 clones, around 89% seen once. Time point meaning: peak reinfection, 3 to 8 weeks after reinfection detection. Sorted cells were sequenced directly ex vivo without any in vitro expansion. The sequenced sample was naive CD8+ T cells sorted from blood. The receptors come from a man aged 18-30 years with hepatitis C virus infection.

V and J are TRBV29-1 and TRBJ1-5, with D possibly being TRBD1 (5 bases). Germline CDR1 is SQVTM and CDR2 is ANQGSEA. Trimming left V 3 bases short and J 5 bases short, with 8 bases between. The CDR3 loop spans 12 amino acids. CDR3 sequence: CSVEGEDQPQHF. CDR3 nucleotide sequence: TGCAGCGTTGAGGGGGAGGATCAGCCCCAGCATTTT. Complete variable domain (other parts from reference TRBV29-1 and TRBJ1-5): SAVISQKPSRDICQRGTSLTIQCQVDSQVTMMFWYRQQPGQSLTLIATANQGSEATYESGFVIDKFPISRPNLTFSTLTVSNMSPEDSSIYLCSVEGEDQPQHFGDGTRLSIL.

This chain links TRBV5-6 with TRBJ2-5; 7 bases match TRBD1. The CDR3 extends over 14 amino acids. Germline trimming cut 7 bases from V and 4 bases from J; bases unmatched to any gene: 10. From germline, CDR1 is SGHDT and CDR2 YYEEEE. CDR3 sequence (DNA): TGTGCCAGCGTGGAGACAGGGTTTCCAGAGACCCAGTACTTC. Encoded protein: CASVETGFPETQYF.

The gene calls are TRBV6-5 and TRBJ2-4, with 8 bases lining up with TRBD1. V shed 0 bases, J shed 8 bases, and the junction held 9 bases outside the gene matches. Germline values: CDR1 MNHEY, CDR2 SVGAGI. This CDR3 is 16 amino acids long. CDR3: CASSYSKAGGEDIQYF. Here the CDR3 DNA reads TGTGCCAGCAGTTACTCGAAGGCAGGGGGCGAGGACATTCAGTACTTC.

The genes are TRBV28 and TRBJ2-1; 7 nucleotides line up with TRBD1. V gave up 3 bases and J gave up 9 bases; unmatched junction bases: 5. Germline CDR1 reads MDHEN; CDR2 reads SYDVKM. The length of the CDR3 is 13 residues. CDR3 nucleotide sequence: TGTGCCAGCAGTTTGATAGGGGGCAGTGAGCAGTTCTTC. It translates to CASSLIGGSEQFF.

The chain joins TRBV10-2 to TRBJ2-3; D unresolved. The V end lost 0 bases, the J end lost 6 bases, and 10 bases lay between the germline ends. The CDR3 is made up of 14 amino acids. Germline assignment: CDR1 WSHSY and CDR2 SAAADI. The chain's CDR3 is CASSESLYWDTQYF. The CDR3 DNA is TGCGCCAGCAGTGAGTCGCTTTACTGGGATACGCAGTATTTT.

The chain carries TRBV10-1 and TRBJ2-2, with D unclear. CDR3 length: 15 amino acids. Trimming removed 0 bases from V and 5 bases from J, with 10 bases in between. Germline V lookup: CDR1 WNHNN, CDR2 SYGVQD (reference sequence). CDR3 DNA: TGCGCCAGCAGTGAGTCCCCTAGTGGGACCGGGGAGCTGTTTTTT. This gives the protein CASSESPSGTGELFF.

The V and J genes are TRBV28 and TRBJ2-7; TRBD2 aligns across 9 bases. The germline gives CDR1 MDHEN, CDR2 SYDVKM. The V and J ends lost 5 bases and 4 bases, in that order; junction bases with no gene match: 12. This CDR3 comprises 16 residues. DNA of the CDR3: TGTGCCAGCAGTCTCCTAGCGGGGAATAAGGGTTACGAGCAGTACTTC. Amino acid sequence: CASSLLAGNKGYEQYF.

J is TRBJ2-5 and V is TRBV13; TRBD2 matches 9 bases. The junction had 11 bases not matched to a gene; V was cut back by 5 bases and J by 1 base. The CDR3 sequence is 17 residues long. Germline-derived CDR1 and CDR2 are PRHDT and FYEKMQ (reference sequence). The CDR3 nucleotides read TGTGCCAGCAGCCGAGGGCTAGCGGGACCCTTCCAAGAGACCCAGTACTTC. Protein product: CASSRGLAGPFQETQYF.

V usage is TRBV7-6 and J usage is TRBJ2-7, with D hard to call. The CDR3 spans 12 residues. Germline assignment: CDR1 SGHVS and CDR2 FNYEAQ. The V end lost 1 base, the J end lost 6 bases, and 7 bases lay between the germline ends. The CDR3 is CASSLDGPEQYF. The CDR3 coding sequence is TGTGCCAGCAGCTTAGATGGCCCCGAGCAGTACTTC.

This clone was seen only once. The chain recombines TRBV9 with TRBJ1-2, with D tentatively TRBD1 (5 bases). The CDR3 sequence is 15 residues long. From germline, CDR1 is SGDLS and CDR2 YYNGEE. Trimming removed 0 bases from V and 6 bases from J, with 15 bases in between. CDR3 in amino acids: CASSVENGGVDGYTF. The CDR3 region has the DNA TGTGCCAGCAGCGTAGAGAACGGGGGAGTTGATGGCTACACCTTC.

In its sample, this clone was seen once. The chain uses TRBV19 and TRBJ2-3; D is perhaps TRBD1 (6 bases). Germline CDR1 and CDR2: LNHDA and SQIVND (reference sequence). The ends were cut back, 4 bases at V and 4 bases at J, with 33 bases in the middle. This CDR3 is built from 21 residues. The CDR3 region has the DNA TGTGCCAGTAGTACCCACCCTAGGGTACAGGGCCGAACGAGTCTCGCAGATACGCAGTATTTT. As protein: CASSTHPRVQGRTSLADTQYF.

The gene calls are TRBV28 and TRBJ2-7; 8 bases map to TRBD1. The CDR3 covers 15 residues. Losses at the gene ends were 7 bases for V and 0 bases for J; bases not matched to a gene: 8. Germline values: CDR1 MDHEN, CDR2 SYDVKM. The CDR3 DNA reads TGTGCCAGCAACCCGGGGACAGGTCTCTCCTACGAGCAGTACTTC. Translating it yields CASNPGTGLSYEQYF.

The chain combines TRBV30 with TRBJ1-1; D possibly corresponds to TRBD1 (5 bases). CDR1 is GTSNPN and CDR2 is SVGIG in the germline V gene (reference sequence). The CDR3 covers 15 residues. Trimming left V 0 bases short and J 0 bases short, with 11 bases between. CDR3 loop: CAWSVEAGVNTEAFF. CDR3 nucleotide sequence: TGTGCCTGGAGTGTGGAGGCGGGGGTGAACACTGAAGCTTTCTTT.

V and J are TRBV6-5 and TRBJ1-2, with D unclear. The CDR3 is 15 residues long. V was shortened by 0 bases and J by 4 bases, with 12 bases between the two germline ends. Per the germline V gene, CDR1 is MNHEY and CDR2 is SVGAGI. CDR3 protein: CASSYSRGNSYGYTF. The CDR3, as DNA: TGTGCCAGCAGTTACTCTCGGGGAAACAGCTATGGCTACACCTTC.

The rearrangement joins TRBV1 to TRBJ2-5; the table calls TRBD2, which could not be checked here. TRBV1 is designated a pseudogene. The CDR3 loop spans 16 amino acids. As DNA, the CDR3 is TGCACCAGCAGTCCTCACCCTGACTCCTACCAAGAGACCCAGTACTTC. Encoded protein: CTSSPHPDSYQETQYF.

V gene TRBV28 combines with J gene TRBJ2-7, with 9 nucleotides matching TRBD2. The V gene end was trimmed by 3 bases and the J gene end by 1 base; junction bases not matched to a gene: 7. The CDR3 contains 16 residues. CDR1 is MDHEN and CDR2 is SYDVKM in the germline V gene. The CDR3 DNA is TGTGCCAGCAGTTTCTGGAGGACTAGCGATTCCTACGAGCAGTACTTC. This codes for CASSFWRTSDSYEQYF.

In DNA, the CDR3 is TGTGCCAGCAGCTACGGGGGAGAGGGGGCTTTCTTT. This sequence encodes CASSYGGEGAFF. The chain joins TRBV11-2 to TRBJ1-1, with a possible D match to TRBD1 (5 bases). CDR1 SGHAT and CDR2 FQNNGV come from the germline V gene. Trimming pared 4 bases from V and 11 bases from J, leaving 14 bases between. This CDR3 has 12 residues.

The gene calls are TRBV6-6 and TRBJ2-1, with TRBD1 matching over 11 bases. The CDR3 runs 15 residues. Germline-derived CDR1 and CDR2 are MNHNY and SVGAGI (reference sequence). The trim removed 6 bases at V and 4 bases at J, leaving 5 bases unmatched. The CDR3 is CASRRGQGGYNEQFF. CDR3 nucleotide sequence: TGTGCCAGCAGGCGGGGACAGGGGGGGTACAATGAGCAGTTCTTC.

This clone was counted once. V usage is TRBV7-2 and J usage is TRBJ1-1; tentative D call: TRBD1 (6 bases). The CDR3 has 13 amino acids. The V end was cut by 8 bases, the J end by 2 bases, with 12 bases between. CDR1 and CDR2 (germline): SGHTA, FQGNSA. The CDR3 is CASGIGTNTEAFF. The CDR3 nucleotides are TGTGCCAGCGGGATCGGGACAAACACTGAAGCTTTCTTT.

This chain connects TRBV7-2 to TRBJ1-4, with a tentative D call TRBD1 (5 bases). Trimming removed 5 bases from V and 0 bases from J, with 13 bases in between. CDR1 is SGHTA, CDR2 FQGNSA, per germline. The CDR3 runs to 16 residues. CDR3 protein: CASSQLQGATNEKLFF. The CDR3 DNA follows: TGTGCCAGCAGCCAACTCCAGGGTGCAACTAATGAAAAACTGTTTTTT.

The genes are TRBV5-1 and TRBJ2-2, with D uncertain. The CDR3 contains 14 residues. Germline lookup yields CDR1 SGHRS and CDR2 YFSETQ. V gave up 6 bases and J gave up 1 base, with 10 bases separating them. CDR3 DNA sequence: TGCGCCAGCACCGTTGAGGTGAACACCGGGGAGCTGTTTTTT. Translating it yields CASTVEVNTGELFF.

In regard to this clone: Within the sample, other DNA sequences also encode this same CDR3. In nucleotides, the CDR3 is TGTGCCAGCAGCTTAGACTTCTCCCCCCCGCCGGGACAGGGGGCTTACGAGCAGTACTTC. It is translated as CASSLDFSPPPGQGAYEQYF. The chain combines TRBV11-2 with TRBJ2-7, with 12 bases lining up with TRBD1. The germline V gene has CDR1 SGHAT and CDR2 FQNNGV. The CDR3 sequence is 20 residues long. V shed 0 bases, J shed 4 bases, and the junction held 16 bases outside the gene matches.

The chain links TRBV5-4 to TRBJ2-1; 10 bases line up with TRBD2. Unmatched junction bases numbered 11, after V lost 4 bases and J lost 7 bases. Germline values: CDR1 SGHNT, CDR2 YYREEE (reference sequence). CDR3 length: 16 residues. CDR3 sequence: CASSPRGSGGMNEQFF. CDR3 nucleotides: TGTGCCAGCAGCCCGAGGGGTAGCGGGGGGATGAATGAGCAGTTCTTC.

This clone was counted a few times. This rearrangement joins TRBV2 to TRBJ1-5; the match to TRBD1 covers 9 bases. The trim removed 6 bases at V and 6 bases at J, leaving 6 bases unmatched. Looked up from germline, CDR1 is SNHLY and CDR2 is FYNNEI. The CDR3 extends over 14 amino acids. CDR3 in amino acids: CASSTGTGIQPQHF. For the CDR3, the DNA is TGTGCCAGCAGCACCGGGACAGGGATTCAGCCCCAGCATTTT.

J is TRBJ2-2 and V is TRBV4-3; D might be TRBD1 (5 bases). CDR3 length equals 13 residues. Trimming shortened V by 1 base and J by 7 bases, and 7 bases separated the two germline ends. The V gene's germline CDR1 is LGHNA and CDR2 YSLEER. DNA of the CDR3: TGCGCCAGCAGCCAAGGGGGCTACGGGGAGCTGTTTTTT. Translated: CASSQGGYGELFF.

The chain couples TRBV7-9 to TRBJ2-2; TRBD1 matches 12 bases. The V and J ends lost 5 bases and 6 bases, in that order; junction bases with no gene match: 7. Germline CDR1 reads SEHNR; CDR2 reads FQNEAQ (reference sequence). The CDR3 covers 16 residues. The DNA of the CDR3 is TGTGCCAGCAGCAACGCCGGGACAGGGGGCTCCGGGGAGCTGTTTTTT. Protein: CASSNAGTGGSGELFF.

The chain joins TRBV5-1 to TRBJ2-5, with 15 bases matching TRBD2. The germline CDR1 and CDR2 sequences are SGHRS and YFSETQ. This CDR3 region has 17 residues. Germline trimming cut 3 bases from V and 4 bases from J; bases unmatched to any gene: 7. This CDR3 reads CASSSGLAGGWGETQYF. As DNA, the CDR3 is TGCGCCAGCAGCTCGGGACTAGCGGGAGGATGGGGAGAGACCCAGTACTTC.